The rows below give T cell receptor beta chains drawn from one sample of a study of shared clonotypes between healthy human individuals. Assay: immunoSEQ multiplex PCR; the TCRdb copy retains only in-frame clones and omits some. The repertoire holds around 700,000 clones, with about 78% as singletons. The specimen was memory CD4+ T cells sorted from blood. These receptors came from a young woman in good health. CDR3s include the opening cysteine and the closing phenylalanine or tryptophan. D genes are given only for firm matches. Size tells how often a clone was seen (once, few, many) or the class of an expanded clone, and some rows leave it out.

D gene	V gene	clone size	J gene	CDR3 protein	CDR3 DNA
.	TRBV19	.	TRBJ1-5	CAHTPFGGKRQPQHF	TGTGCCCACACCCCCTTCGGGGGTAAGCGTCAGCCCCAGCATTTT
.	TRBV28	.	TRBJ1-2	CASRASGPVGLNYGYTF	TGTGCCAGCAGGGCCTCGGGACCGGTGGGACTTAACTATGGCTACACCTTC
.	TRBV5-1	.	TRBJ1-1	CASRGGPNTEAFF	TGCGCCAGCAGGGGGGGACCGAACACTGAAGCTTTCTTT
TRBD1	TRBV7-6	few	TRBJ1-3	CASSLAPGTGGGNTIYF	TGTGCCAGCAGCTTAGCGCCCGGGACAGGGGGTGGAAACACCATATATTTT
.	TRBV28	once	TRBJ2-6	CASSFDSISFGANVLTF	TGTGCCAGCAGTTTTGACAGTATCTCTTTTGGGGCCAACGTCCTGACTTTC
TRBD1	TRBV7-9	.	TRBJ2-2	CASSKGQGTGELFF	TGTGCCAGCAGCAAGGGACAGGGGACCGGGGAGCTGTTTTTT
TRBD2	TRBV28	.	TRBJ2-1	CASSFPRRLAGVSQNEQFF	TGTGCCAGCAGTTTTCCGCGGAGGCTAGCGGGAGTCTCTCAGAATGAGCAGTTCTTC
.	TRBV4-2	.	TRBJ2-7	CASSQGDRPSSYEQYF	TGTGCCAGCAGCCAAGGAGACAGGCCTAGCTCCTACGAGCAGTACTTC
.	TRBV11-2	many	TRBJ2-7	CASSPGGGSRSYEQYF	TGTGCCAGCAGCCCCGGCGGGGGCAGCCGATCCTACGAGCAGTACTTC
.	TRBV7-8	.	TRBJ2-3	CASSPSRGTRTDTQYF	TGTGCCAGCAGCCCTAGTAGGGGGACGCGCACAGATACGCAGTATTTT
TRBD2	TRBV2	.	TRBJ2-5	CASSSQLAGFGKTQYF	TGTGCCAGCAGCTCCCAACTAGCGGGATTCGGAAAGACCCAGTACTTC
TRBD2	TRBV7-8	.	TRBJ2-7	CASSQGGREGRYEQYF	TGTGCCAGCAGCCAAGGGGGACGGGAGGGTCGGTACGAGCAGTACTTC
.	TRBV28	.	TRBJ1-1	CASSEMNTEAFF	TGTGCCAGCAGTGAGATGAACACTGAAGCTTTCTTT
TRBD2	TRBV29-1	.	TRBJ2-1	CSVVAGGYNEQFF	TGCAGCGTTGTAGCGGGGGGATACAATGAGCAGTTCTTC
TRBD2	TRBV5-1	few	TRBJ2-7	CASSSSGRDYEQYF	TGCGCCAGCAGCTCTAGCGGGAGAGACTACGAGCAGTACTTC
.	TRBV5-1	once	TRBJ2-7	CASSLGYPNSYEQYF	TGCGCCAGCAGCTTGGGGTATCCCAACTCCTACGAGCAGTACTTC
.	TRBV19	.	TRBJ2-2	CASSIGPRDGNTGELFF	TGTGCCAGTAGTATAGGACCTCGAGACGGGAACACCGGGGAGCTGTTTTTT
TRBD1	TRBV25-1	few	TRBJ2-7	CASSPTPGTGRNEQYF	TGTGCCAGCAGTCCGACCCCCGGGACAGGCAGGAACGAGCAGTACTTC
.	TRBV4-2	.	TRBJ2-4	CASSHSALDPGAKNIQYF	TGTGCCAGCAGCCACTCAGCCCTCGACCCGGGAGCCAAAAACATTCAGTACTTC
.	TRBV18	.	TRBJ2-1	CASSLVGGARNEQFF	TGTGCCAGCTCACTAGTTGGGGGCGCACGCAATGAGCAGTTCTTC
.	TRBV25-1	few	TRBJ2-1	CASSDSGQPSSYNEQFF	TGTGCCAGCAGTGATTCAGGGCAGCCTAGCTCCTACAATGAGCAGTTCTTC
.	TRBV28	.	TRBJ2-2	CASSPPDAGELFF	TGTGCCAGCAGTCCCCCCGACGCCGGGGAGCTGTTTTTT
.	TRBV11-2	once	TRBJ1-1	CASSLGHMNTEAFF	TGTGCCAGCAGCTTGGGACATATGAACACTGAAGCTTTCTTT
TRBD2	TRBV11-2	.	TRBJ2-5	CASSANVAGETQYF	TGTGCCAGCAGCGCGAATGTAGCGGGAGAGACCCAGTACTTC
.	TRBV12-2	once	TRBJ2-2	CASRLSTCLAGIHWTGELFF	TGTGCAAGTCGCCTCTCGACCTGCTTAGCGGGAATTCATTGGACCGGGGAGCTGTTTTTT